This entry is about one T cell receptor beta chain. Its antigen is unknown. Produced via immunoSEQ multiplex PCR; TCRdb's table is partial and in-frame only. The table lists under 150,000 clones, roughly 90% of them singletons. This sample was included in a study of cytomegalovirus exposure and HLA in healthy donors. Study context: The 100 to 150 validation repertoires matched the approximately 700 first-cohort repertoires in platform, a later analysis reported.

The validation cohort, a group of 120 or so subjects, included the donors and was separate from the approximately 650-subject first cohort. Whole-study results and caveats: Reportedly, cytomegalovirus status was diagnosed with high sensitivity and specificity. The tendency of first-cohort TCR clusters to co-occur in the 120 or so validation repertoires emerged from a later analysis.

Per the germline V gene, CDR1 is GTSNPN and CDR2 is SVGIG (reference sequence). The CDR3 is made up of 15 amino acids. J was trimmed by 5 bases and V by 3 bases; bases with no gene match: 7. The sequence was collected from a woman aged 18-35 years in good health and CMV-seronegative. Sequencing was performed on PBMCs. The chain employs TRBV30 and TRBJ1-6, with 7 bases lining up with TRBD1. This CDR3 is CAWRIQDRDNSPLHF. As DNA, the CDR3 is TGTGCCTGGAGGATACAAGACAGGGATAATTCACCCCTCCACTTT. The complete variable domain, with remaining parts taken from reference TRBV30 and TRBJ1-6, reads SQTIHQWPATLVQPVGSPLSLECTVEGTSNPNLYWYRQAAGRGLQLLFYSVGIGQISSEVPQNLSASRPQDRQFILSSKKLLLSDSGFYLCAWRIQDRDNSPLHFGNGTRLTVT.